The rows below give T cell receptor beta chains drawn from one sample of a study of neoadjuvant nivolumab and ipilimumab in lung cancer. This table comes from immunoSEQ multiplex PCR, and its TCRdb copy is limited to in-frame clones, with some not included. The repertoire has 25,000 or so clones, approximately 83% of them found once; the top ten carry around 5.1%. Specimen: tumor tissue, collected after neoadjuvant nivolumab, alone or with ipilimumab, at or shortly before surgery. The receptors come from an adult with non-small cell lung cancer. CDR3s leave out the opening cysteine and the closing phenylalanine or tryptophan.

v_gene | CDR3aa
TRBV5-1 | ASSLHADSPLH
TRBV5-1 | ASSFLVGTDSYEQY
TRBV28 | ASSLAWAGGGNQPQH
TRBV10-2 | ASTSTGSSPLH
TRBV6-5 | ASLRSRTGNTEAF
TRBV5-1 | ASSGLAGGPEAYEQY
TRBV6-1 | ASSEARTGGGTQY
TRBV11-3 | ASSLGAAGELF
TRBV7-6 | ASSSGQGRYEQY
TRBV4-2 | ASSQSGDTQY
TRBV7-6 | ASSLDVSWKHPRH
TRBV5-1 | ASSAPDNSYEQY
TRBV2 | ASITSRAPLYEQY
TRBV5-1 | ASSLGRGREQF
TRBV19 | ASSLGQAAKAF
TRBV6-6 | ASSSQPQH
TRBV5-6 | ASSLSRNQPQH
TRBV18 | ASSPFWTADQETQY
TRBV19 | ASSATNTLEAF
TRBV27 | ASRGTGFSDTQY
TRBV5-5 | ASSLEPFRTINQPQH
TRBV25-1 | ASSDATYAGNTEAF
TRBV9 | ASSVDGGTYSPLH
TRBV25-1 | ASSELGYTGELF
TRBV6-5 | ASSPQPGANVLT
TRBV6-5 | ASSLEPSGANVLT
TRBV30 | AWSVNLREQF
TRBV7-2 | ASRPRLAGGADTQY
TRBV11-2 | ASSFAGGNEQF
TRBV27 | ASSKGLAGGQQETQY
TRBV18 | ASSPFRAQGANEKLF
TRBV29-1 | SVAGQGLTEAF
TRBV2 | ASGTPFNEQF
TRBV4-3 | ASSQAGGLASYNEQF
TRBV5-6 | ASSYGTGSSYEQY
TRBV2 | ASSETGHQPQH
TRBV18 | ASSLTQAVYEQY
TRBV2 | ASSPERGASEKLF
TRBV11-2 | ASSPGQGDEKLF
TRBV5-1 | ASSLGGSNQPQH
TRBV2 | ASTGLENEQF
TRBV5-4 | ASSLIQRGDYNEQF
TRBV30 | AWSAGTGSTEAF
TRBV7-8 | ASSLALQRTGELF